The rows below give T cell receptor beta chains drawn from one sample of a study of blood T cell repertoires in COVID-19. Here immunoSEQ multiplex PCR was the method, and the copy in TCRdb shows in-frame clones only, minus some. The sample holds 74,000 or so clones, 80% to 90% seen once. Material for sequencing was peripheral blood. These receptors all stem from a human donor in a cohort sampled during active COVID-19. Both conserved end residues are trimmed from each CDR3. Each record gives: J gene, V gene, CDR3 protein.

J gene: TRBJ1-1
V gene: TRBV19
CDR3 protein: ASSKGEDTEAF

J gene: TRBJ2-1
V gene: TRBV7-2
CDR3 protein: ASSRTSGRNYYNEQF

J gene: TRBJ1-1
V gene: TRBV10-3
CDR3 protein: AIGGVGTEAF

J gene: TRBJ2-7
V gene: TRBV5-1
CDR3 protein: ASSSRGTYEQY

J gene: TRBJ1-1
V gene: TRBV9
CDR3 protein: ASSVAGGGNTEAF

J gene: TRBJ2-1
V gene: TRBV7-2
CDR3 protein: ASSPSGRGGNEQF

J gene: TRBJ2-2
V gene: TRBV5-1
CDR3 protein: ASSLAGRDTGELF

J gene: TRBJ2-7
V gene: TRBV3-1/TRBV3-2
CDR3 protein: ASSQDAVRVSYEQY

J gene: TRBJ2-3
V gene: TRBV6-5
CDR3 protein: ASSLRPRGYTQY

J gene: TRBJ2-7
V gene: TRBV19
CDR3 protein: ASSPGQVSHEQY

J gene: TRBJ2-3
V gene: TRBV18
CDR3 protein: ASCMVVLPTDTQY

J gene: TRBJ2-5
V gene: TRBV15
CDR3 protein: ATSRTRAPQGEETQY

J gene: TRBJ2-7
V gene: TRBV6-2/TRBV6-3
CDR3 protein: ASSYPGTPRD

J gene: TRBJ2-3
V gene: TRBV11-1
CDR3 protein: ASSLGLAGADTQY

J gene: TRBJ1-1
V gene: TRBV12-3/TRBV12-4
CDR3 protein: ASSLLRDTEAF

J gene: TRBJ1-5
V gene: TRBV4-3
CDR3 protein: ASSQGVTGASGNQPQH

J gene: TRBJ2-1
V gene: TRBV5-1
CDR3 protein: ASSSGTSSNEQF

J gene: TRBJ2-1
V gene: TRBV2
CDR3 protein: ARRLGGNEQF

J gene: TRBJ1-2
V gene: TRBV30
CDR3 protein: AWVPQGRAGYT

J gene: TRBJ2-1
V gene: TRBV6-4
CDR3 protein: AGGIRTAGDKNEQF

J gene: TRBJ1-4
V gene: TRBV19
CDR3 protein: ASSIRQGRSEKLF

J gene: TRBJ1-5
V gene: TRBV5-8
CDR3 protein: ASSARGSNQPQH

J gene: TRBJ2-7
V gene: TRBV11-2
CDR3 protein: ASSGTRQSYEQY

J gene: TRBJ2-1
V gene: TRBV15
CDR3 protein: ATSRSRGGENEQF

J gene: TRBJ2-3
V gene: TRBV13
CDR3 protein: ASSFGLAGGKDTQY

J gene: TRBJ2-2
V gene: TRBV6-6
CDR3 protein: ATKGRLNTGELF

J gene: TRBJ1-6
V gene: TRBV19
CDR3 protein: ASTMRGGGSPLH

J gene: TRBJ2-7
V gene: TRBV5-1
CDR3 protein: ASLGTPGTYEQY

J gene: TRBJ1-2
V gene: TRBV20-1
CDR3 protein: SASGDT

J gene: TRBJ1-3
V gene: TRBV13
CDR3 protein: ASSSTYSGNTIY

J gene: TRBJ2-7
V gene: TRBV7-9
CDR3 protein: ASSRDFLSSYEQY

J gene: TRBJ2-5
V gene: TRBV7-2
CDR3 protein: ASRLLGLSGAGTQY

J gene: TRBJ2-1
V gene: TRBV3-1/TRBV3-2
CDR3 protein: ASSHQGAKQF

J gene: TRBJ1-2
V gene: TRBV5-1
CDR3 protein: ASSLDSYGYT

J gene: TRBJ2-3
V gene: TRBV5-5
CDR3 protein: ASSLALTRTDTQY

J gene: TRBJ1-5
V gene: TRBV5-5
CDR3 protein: ASSFGQGNQPQH

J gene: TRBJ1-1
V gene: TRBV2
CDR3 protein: ASKQGRGTEAF

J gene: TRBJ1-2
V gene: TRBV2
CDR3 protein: ASSGSGTGSYGYT

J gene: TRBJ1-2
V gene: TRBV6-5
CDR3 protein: ASSRDTYGYT

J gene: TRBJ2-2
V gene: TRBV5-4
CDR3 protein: ASSFQGAGELF

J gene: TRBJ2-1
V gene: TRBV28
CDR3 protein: ASTAPGGRGSYNEQF

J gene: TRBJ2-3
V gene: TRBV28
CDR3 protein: ASSLAGRWDTQY

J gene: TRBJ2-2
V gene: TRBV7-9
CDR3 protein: ASSSEKIAGAFTGELF

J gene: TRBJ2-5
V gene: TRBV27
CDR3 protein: ASSLWTGETQY

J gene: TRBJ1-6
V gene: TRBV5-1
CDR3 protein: ASSLDLGAGSPLH

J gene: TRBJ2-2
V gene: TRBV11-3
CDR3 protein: ASSESLGAPTGELF

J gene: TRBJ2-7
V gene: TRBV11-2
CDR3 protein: ASSLDTSDYGQY

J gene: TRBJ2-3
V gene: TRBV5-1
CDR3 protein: ASSGGTSTDTQY

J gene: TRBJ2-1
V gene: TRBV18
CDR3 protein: ASSPQGYNEQF

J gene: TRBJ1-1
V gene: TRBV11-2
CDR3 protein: ASTPEAGAGTEAF

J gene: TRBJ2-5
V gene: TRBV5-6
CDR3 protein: ASSLSRGWEETQY

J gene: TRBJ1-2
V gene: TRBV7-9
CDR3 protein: ASSLGGQDYGYT

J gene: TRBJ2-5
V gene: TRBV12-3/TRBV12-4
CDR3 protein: ASSSSYQETQY

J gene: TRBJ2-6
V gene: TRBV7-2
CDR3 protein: ASSLAGSSGANVLT

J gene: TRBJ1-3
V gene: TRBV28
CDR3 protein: ASSTLRTGTPFRSGNTIY

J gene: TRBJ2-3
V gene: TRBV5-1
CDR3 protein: ASSQWTSGTFQY